The present entry profiles one T cell receptor (beta chain) with its context. Its specificity is not known. The data stem from a study of T cell repertoires and leukemia-associated antigens. Study outcomes and limitations: Expanded clones' antigen specificity and function were not directly tested.

CD3+ T cells were rested overnight without fetal bovine serum. The CDR3 is 12 residues long. Germline V lookup: CDR1 SQVTM, CDR2 ANQGSEA. After removal of 4 bases from V and 5 bases from J, the junction contained 4 bases not matched to a gene. MiXCR was run by TCRdb on the 5' RACE reads, yielding one entry per CDR3 protein. The repertoire has 11,000 to 15,000 distinct CDR3 sequences, 30% to 45% of them found once; the top ten carry about a tenth. J is TRBJ2-5 and V is TRBV29-1; TRBD2 aligns across 7 bases. Material: CD3+ T cells sorted from blood and cultured. The receptor comes from a female donor in good health. The chain's CDR3 is CSVGEGGETQYF. The CDR3 nucleotides read TGCAGCGTTGGAGAGGGAGGGGAGACCCAGTACTTC.